This record concerns one T cell receptor beta chain sequence. Its antigen specificity is not known. The sample holds no much larger clone one base away, and base qualities are not on file. The entry originates in a study of cytomegalovirus exposure and HLA in healthy donors (dated by TCRdb to the late 2010s). Regarding the research as a whole: An earlier analysis of more than 550 of the donors reported approximately 300 Gb of sequence data and 90 million to 120 million unique TCR beta sequences obtained from some 170 million T cells. Using immunosequencing, the study profiled T cell repertoires from about 610 subjects and related those repertoires to cytomegalovirus serostatus. Four to six DR-DQ haplotypes were handled as single units for association and clustering, since linkage in the cohort was strong. The study combined high-throughput TCR immunosequencing, statistical association of individual TCRs with disease status, and machine learning to predict cytomegalovirus infection status. A later genetic analysis took genome-wide SNP genotypes for about 65% of the 666 donors and used that subset as a discovery cohort. Typing coverage varied by locus: roughly 629-630 donors for A, B, C, DRB1 and DQB1; roughly 560 for DQA1; some 610 for DPA1; fewer than 480 for DPB1. To study patterns of TCR occurrence, a later analysis re-analyzed previously published TCR beta repertoires from around 700 donors and added high-resolution HLA genotyping. Alongside the repertoire data, information on donor age, sex, ethnicity and CMV serostatus was compiled. Around 320 gigabases of sequencing data and 80 million or so unique TCR sequences were included in an early release covering 550 to 800 HLA-typed donors. In addition to the first cohort of 666 subjects, a separate validation cohort of approximately 130 different subjects was used. HLA typing covered class I and class II loci at four-digit resolution. To decide whether each TCR beta V gene segment behaved as functional or pseudogenic, an earlier analysis of some 600 of the donors relied on high-throughput TCR beta sequencing. The aim of the study was to test whether cataloging public T cell receptors could identify signatures of past pathogen exposure. The genetic ancestry cluster associated with self-reported Caucasian donors included 65% to 90% of the roughly 410 genotyped donors. Among 300 to 500 genotyped donors of the cohort, an average of approximately 240,000 unique TCR beta nucleotide sequences was sequenced per donor, of which about 19% were non-productive. All discovery cohort repertoires had been generated using a single sequencing platform. Rather than drawing on any new phenotypic data, the later analysis identified candidate immune exposures from TCR beta sequences and the way those sequences occurred across donors.

Here is what the overall study found, with its caveats: Several of the top co-occurrence clusters appeared to be linked to parvovirus B19, influenza, CMV and Epstein-Barr virus, according to a later analysis. A later analysis found that most CMV-associated TCR beta chains appeared HLA-restricted, with HLA associations seemingly driven largely by CMV exposure. Because counts were too low, seventeen rarely observed V segments, including chromosome 9 orphons, were left out of the earlier analysis of approximately 580 of the donors. A later analysis associated 15,000 to 20,000 TCR beta sequences with specific HLA alleles at a false discovery rate of 0.05. Presence/absence analyses assumed roughly uniform sequencing depth across donors, an assumption that may not hold. Only TCR beta chains were sequenced in this cohort, and the absence of alpha or paired-chain data limited detectable features. A group of highly shared sequence variants was considered likely to be a technical artifact of the sequencing pipeline. In the study, around 160 TCR beta chains were listed as associated with cytomegalovirus. In a later analysis, HLA-associated TCR beta chains showed more clonal expansion and lower generation probabilities than non-associated chains that were equally common. A later genetic analysis associated a missense DCLRE1C variant with V-gene and J-gene trimming of TCR beta chains, and an independent cohort replicated the association. The classifier was reported to diagnose cytomegalovirus status with high specificity and sensitivity in both the original cohort and the validation cohort. In an earlier analysis of about 600 of the donors, most TCR beta V segments appeared in productive rearrangements about 90% or about 30% of the time, broadly matching IMGT annotations. A later analysis found that TCR association rates varied across HLA loci, with DRB1 alleles showing the most associated TCRs and HLA-C alleles the fewest. It was suggested by the authors that the approach could potentially be generalized to other disease states and immunological phenotypes. The only immune exposure information available for the cohort was CMV serostatus. A few of the identified cytomegalovirus-associated TCR beta chains were confirmed in vitro to be specific for cytomegalovirus antigens. Because some donors lacked HLA typing at each locus, the association tests relied only on the typed subset. Linkage disequilibrium might explain the correlated functional status among segregating V segments, but an unknown experimental factor could not be ruled out. Most TCR sequences were seen in very few donors, while some public TCRs were found in many individuals. In a later genetic analysis, fewer N-insertions in productive TCRs were reported among donors in an Asian-associated ancestry cluster than the roughly 700-donor mean. Assigning TCR associations to individual alleles was difficult when HLA alleles, especially DR and DQ, strongly co-occurred. A further reported finding was that TCR beta sequences accurately predicted the HLA-A and HLA-B alleles for most subjects in the first cohort.

The library was generated by the immunoSEQ multiplex PCR assay. The multiplex PCR relied on a mix of 60 forward primers for TCR Vbeta segments and 13 reverse primers for TCR Jbeta segments. The CDR3 region of rearranged TCR beta genes was amplified from genomic DNA with a multiplex PCR assay. On the Illumina HiSeq System, the amplified TCR beta libraries were sequenced as 87-base-pair reads. The paper's data handling went like this. In a later analysis, tens of millions of unique TCR beta chains were counted across the 690 or so repertoires, and roughly 10 million of these chains were shared by at least two donors. Raw reads were error-corrected and collapsed into unique sequences with a nearest-neighbor algorithm that merged closely related sequences to remove PCR and sequencing errors. V, D and J gene segments were assigned by aligning CDR3 sequences to IMGT reference sequences. For a sequence to be retained, a match of at least six nucleotides to both a V gene segment and a J gene segment was required. A rearrangement was called productive if the CDR3 had no stop codons and remained in frame with V and J, and every other rearrangement was called non-productive. Following IMGT convention, CDR3 was defined as the stretch from the second conserved V-encoded cysteine to the conserved J-encoded phenylalanine. The earlier analysis of some 540 of the donors excluded any sequence lacking an unambiguous match to a single V gene segment. In an earlier analysis of 587 of the donors, a V segment was called functional when productive rearrangements were above 56.7%, and segregating when the standard deviation between donors exceeded 5%. To diagnose cytomegalovirus status from the catalog of TCR beta chain sequences, a statistical classification framework was built. A later analysis assigned V and J genes by comparing TCR nucleotide sequences with IMGT/GENE-DB human TR gene sequences. The TCRdist pipeline was used in a later analysis to assign CDR3 sequences and most-parsimonious VDJ recombination scenarios. In a later analysis, every TCR beta chain was defined by the combination of its CDR3 amino acid sequence and its V-gene family, and reads without a unique V-gene family were dropped. To address suspected cross-contamination and a sequencing artifact, a later analysis removed 550 to 750 highly shared, low-generation-probability nucleotide sequences. In a later analysis, a clonal expansion index for each public chain was calculated from normalized within-repertoire ranks of inferred template counts. Generation probabilities in a later analysis came from a VDJ recombination model fitted to out-of-frame rearrangements, and those results were checked against IGoR. Hypergeometric tests were used in a later analysis to score TCR-TCR, TCR-HLA and TCR-CMV co-occurrence, with a repertoire-size bias correction applied to the TCR pairs. A later analysis estimated false discovery rates by permuting HLA or CMV assignments 20 times. In a later analysis, co-occurring TCRs were grouped using DBSCAN, and TCRdist sequence similarity was added for clustering within HLA-allele-positive subsets. For co-occurrence clustering, repertoires with fewer than 30,000 or more than 120,000 public chains were excluded, along with several repertoires with anomalous nucleotide sharing. Here the immuneACCESS table is served through TCRdb, limited to in-frame sequences with V and J called. Missing clones are a known gap in these copies; in checked studies unresolved V genes cover under half, and the rest lacks a known reason. The V and J calls and clone size come from that table; D and trimming were worked out from the DNA. Recorded for this sample are over 110,000 clones; 60% to 85% of them occurred a single time. More than 0.75% of the sample belongs to the ten largest clones.

The cohort comprised 670 or so healthy bone marrow donors. At the time of sampling, every cohort member was nominally healthy, though immune exposures that went unrecorded were likely present. The donor tested CMV seronegative and was one of the 352 seronegative cohort members. A peripheral blood sample was collected from each donor, and TCR beta sequencing was performed on peripheral blood mononuclear cells. The Qiagen DNeasy Blood Extraction Kit was used to extract genomic DNA from the blood cell samples. This receptor was identified in a man younger than 30 in good health and CMV-seronegative. Sequenced material: PBMCs.

CDR3 region: CASSPLREEAFF. The bases are TGTGCCAGCTCACCCTTAAGGGAGGAAGCTTTCTTT. The chain employs TRBV18 and TRBJ1-1, with no D gene named confidently. Trimming takes 3 bases from V and 8 bases from J, and the germline ends sit 10 bases apart. From cysteine to phenylalanine, the CDR3 is 12 amino acids long. The only DNA kept is the CDR3, 36 bases in frame from the first base. CDR1 KGHSH and CDR2 LQKENI are derived from the germline V gene. With the portions outside the CDR3 filled from the reference TRBV18 and TRBJ1-1 genes, the complete variable region becomes NAGVMQNPRHLVRRRGQEARLRCSPMKGHSHVYWYRQLPEEGLKFMVYLQKENIIDESGMPKERFSAEFPKEGPSILRIQQVVRGDSAAYFCASSPLREEAFFGQGTRLTVV.